This is a list of T cell receptor beta chains from one sample in a study of CD4 T cell repertoires in COVID-19. The table came from immunoSEQ multiplex PCR; TCRdb's copy has only in-frame clones and leaves some out. The sample lists around 23,000 clones, over 90% occurring once. Sequencing was performed on circulating follicular helper CD4+ T cells (cTfh) from blood, taken before the COVID-19 pandemic. Source of these receptors: a human donor who had COVID-19. Both conserved end residues are trimmed from each CDR3.

TRBV27,ATRDSGNSYEQY
TRBV18,ASSPLDGPYNEQF
TRBV4-1,ASSQNGLAAYNEQF
TRBV6-1,ASSLDRDTEAF
TRBV7-2,ASSTRQGNSPLH
TRBV7-9,ASSLAESLAGSEQY
TRBV28,ASLGQFVNYGYT
TRBV5-1,ASRPRQGGFYEQY
TRBV6-1,ASSALTSGGWETQY
TRBV6-1,ASIGGFGDTQY
TRBV7-9,ASSLAADSTKAF
TRBV4-1,ASSLNRETIY
TRBV7-9,ASSQLGRETQY
TRBV30,AWSSTGHMMYGYT
TRBV27,ASSPRLAGVRETQY
TRBV13,ASSLIRGELF
TRBV5-6,ASSFRDIQY
TRBV19,ASRSDRGGDGYT
TRBV5-4,ASSLYNSDYGYT
TRBV7-9,ASSLAGDYNEQF
TRBV5-1,ASSDWDRGTDGYT
TRBV19,ARGSSEEQY
TRBV5-6,ASSLDRGGSKNIQY